This T cell receptor beta chain was found in a study of T cell clonality in common variable immunodeficiency. This clone was counted ten times or more. Antigen: not known. The read ends 3 residues early relative to the CDR3; the germline J gene fills the gap. Patients and controls were mostly of Caucasian heritage. Deletions cut 4 bases from V and 1 base from J, with 8 bases between. CDR1 and CDR2 from the germline V gene are SNHLY and FYNNEI. The CDR3 spans 14 residues. The data were produced by immunoSEQ multiplex PCR, yet TCRdb's version contains in-frame clones alone and is incomplete. In total the sample includes tens of thousands of clones, none of them seen once. Regarding the study as a whole: Repertoire-complication correlations in CVID were limited by patient heterogeneity. CVID subjects had higher TCRbeta clonality than healthy controls, most marked in about a third. CVID subjects shared fewer TCRbeta clones than healthy controls did.

The receptor was isolated from a person aged 18 to 70 in good health. The sequenced material came from peripheral blood mononuclear cells. The rearrangement links TRBV2 to TRBJ1-3; D unclear. CDR3 bases read: TGTGCCAGCAGTGTCAGCGTTTCTGGAAACACC. It specifies CASSVSVSGNT. The full CDR3 reads CASSVSVSGNTIYF.